These 25 T cell receptor beta chains were sequenced from one sample in a study of T cell changes during pregnancy in multiple sclerosis. Libraries were prepared by immunoSEQ multiplex PCR; TCRdb keeps only in-frame clonotypes and omits some of them. The sample lists about 38,000 clones, about 91% occurring once. Sequenced material: CD8+ T cells from peripheral blood mononuclear cells, taken after pregnancy. These receptors all stem from a female donor with multiple sclerosis, enrolled in a pregnancy study.

V gene TRBV9 combines with J gene TRBJ2-5, with 7 bases aligning to TRBD2. Germline assignment: CDR1 SGDLS and CDR2 YYNGEE. The CDR3 contains 14 residues. Germline trimming cut 2 bases from V and 3 bases from J; bases unmatched to any gene: 4. CDR3 region: CASSVFAGEETQYF. The CDR3 DNA sequence: TGTGCCAGCAGCGTCTTTGCGGGAGAAGAGACCCAGTACTTC.

This chain connects TRBV19 to TRBJ2-1; maybe TRBD2 (5 bases). Germline CDR1 is LNHDA and CDR2 is SQIVND (reference sequence). CDR3 size: 13 residues. Trimming pared 1 base from V and 7 bases from J, leaving 8 bases between. CDR3 DNA: TGTGCCAGTAGTATAGTAGCGAAAAATGAGCAGTTCTTC. Protein: CASSIVAKNEQFF.

The chain joins TRBV18 to TRBJ1-2, with unresolved D. The CDR3 has 12 residues. Germline V lookup: CDR1 KGHSH, CDR2 LQKENI. Trimming shortened V by 6 bases and J by 8 bases, and 13 bases separated the two germline ends. The chain's CDR3 is CASSPGGEGYTF. The CDR3 DNA sequence: TGTGCCAGCTCCCCGGGCGGGGAAGGCTACACCTTC.

V gene TRBV5-8 combines with J gene TRBJ1-6; no clear D. CDR1 and CDR2 from the germline V gene are SGHTS and YDEGEE. The length of the CDR3 is 17 residues. Trimming took 3 bases from V and 3 from J, leaving 16 bases between them. The CDR3 DNA follows: TGTGCCAGCAGCTCTCCCGTCATGCGTGACTATAATTCACCCCTCCACTTT. It codes for CASSSPVMRDYNSPLHF.

Regarding this clone: Given a far larger clone just one base away, this is likely a sequencing read error. The CDR3 DNA reads TGTGCCAGCAGCTGGACGGGAAACACTGAAGCTTTCTTT. Translated, it gives CASSWTGNTEAFF. This chain uses TRBV7-9 with TRBJ1-1, with D unclear. This CDR3 is built from 13 residues. CDR1 and CDR2 (germline): SEHNR, FQNEAQ (reference sequence). V was trimmed by 4 bases and J by 2 bases, leaving 8 bases between them. Combining the CDR3 with reference TRBV7-9 and TRBJ1-1 gives the whole variable domain DTGVSQNPRHKITKRGQNVTFRCDPISEHNRLYWYRQTLGQGPEFLTYFQNEAQLEKSRLLSDRFSAERPKGSFSTLEIQRTEQGDSAMYLCASSWTGNTEAFFGQGTRLTVV.

V and J are TRBV4-1 and TRBJ1-6; TRBD1 aligns across 7 bases. CDR1 MGHRA and CDR2 YSYEKL come from the germline V gene. The CDR3 spans 16 residues. Unmatched junction bases numbered 8, after V lost 1 base and J lost 8 bases. The chain's CDR3 is CASSQGGTAAYSPLHF. The CDR3 nucleotides read TGCGCCAGCAGCCAAGGCGGGACAGCCGCTTATTCACCCCTCCACTTT.

The V call is TRBV7-8, the J call TRBJ2-7, with 10 bases identical to TRBD2. CDR3 length: 15 amino acids. Germline assignment: CDR1 SGHVS and CDR2 FQNEAQ. V lost 5 bases and J lost 4; bases outside the gene matches: 8. CDR3 residues: CASSPLAGTRYEQYF. Here the CDR3 DNA reads TGTGCCAGCAGCCCACTAGCGGGAACGAGATACGAGCAGTACTTC.

Here the CDR3 reads CASSGIPPTSATYEQYF. CDR3 nucleotides: TGTGCCAGCAGTGGAATACCGCCGACTAGCGCGACCTACGAGCAGTACTTC. This chain joins TRBV2 and TRBJ2-7; 8 bases are shared with TRBD2. Trimming at V came to 4 bases and at J to 2 bases, leaving 13 bases not matched to a gene. Looked up from germline, CDR1 is SNHLY and CDR2 is FYNNEI. The CDR3 is made up of 17 amino acids.

The chain employs TRBV19 and TRBJ2-5; tentatively, D is TRBD2 (6 bases). Between the trimmed V and J ends, which lost 1 base and 3 bases, there was a span of 21 bases. Germline V gene lookup returns CDR1 LNHDA and CDR2 SQIVND (reference sequence). The CDR3 has 18 amino acids. The CDR3 is CASSIVFVGGTEKETQYF. In DNA form, the CDR3 reads TGTGCCAGTAGTATAGTTTTTGTCGGCGGGACTGAAAAAGAGACCCAGTACTTC.

The chain links TRBV27 to TRBJ1-5; D unresolved. The CDR3 contains 13 residues. CDR1 and CDR2 (germline): MNHEY, SMNVEV (reference sequence). Trimming shortened V by 2 bases and J by 4 bases, and 6 bases separated the two germline ends. The CDR3 region has the DNA TGTGCCAGCAGTTTAACTGTGAATCAGCCCCAGCATTTT. As protein: CASSLTVNQPQHF.

The CDR3 region has the DNA TGTGCCAGCGGGCGGAACACTGAAGCTTTCTTT. Its translation: CASGRNTEAFF. The V gene is TRBV27, the J gene TRBJ1-1, with D unclear. Germline V CDR1 and CDR2: MNHEY, SMNVEV (reference sequence). The CDR3 is 11 amino acids. Trimming shortened V by 8 bases and J by 1 base, and 5 bases separated the two germline ends.

This chain joins TRBV14 and TRBJ2-7; no reliable D call. Trimming took 4 bases from V and 3 from J, leaving 10 bases between them. The CDR3 sequence is 13 residues long. Germline V gene data show CDR1 as SGHDN and CDR2 as FVKESK. CDR3 amino acids: CASSPPGDYEQYF. Written as DNA, the CDR3 is TGTGCCAGCAGCCCCCCAGGTGACTACGAGCAGTACTTC.

The J gene is TRBJ2-1, the V gene TRBV7-6; the match to TRBD1 covers 8 bases. With V trimmed by 3 bases and J by 6 bases, 1 base remained unmatched. This CDR3 has 13 amino acids. Germline values: CDR1 SGHVS, CDR2 FNYEAQ. CDR3 sequence: CASSFGQGNEQFF. The CDR3 DNA follows: TGTGCCAGCAGCTTCGGACAGGGCAATGAGCAGTTCTTC.

This clone showed up just a few times. This chain joins TRBV6-5 and TRBJ2-5; D is ambiguous. Trimming took off 0 bases at V and 2 bases at J, with 10 bases between the two ends. Per germline, CDR1 MNHEY and CDR2 SVGAGI. The CDR3 is made up of 15 amino acids. The CDR3 sequence is CASSYSGLKQETQYF. CDR3 bases: TGTGCCAGCAGTTACTCGGGCCTGAAACAAGAGACCCAGTACTTC.

The chain links TRBV11-2 to TRBJ1-3; 7 bases map to TRBD1. Trimming at V came to 2 bases and at J to 1 base, leaving 14 bases not matched to a gene. Germline V gene lookup returns CDR1 SGHAT and CDR2 FQNNGV. This CDR3 has 19 residues. Written as DNA, the CDR3 is TGTGCCAGCAGCTTACAAGGGGGCCGACAGGACTCTTCTGGAAACACCATATATTTT. This translates into CASSLQGGRQDSSGNTIYF.

V is TRBV11-2 and J is TRBJ2-7; D ambiguous. The V gene's germline CDR1 is SGHAT and CDR2 FQNNGV. The CDR3 runs 12 residues. V lost 4 bases to trimming and J lost 6 bases, with 10 bases between them. The CDR3 here is CASSSSQPEQYF. In DNA, the CDR3 is TGTGCCAGCAGCTCATCACAGCCCGAGCAGTACTTC.

The rearrangement joins TRBV11-2 to TRBJ2-2; 9 bases fit TRBD2. Looked up from germline, CDR1 is SGHAT and CDR2 is FQNNGV. V trimming: 4 bases; J trimming: 1 base; junction bases outside the gene matches: 4. The CDR3 contains 16 residues. The CDR3 region has the DNA TGTGCCAGCAGCTCTCTAGCGGGGCAGAACACCGGGGAGCTGTTTTTT. Translation gives CASSSLAGQNTGELFF.

The chain joins TRBV4-1 to TRBJ2-7; 11 nucleotides line up with TRBD2. The CDR3 is made up of 16 amino acids. Germline CDR1 and CDR2: MGHRA and YSYEKL. Unmatched junction bases numbered 5, after V lost 2 bases and J lost 2 bases. The CDR3 region is CASSQRTSGGPYEQYF. Written as DNA, the CDR3 is TGCGCCAGCAGCCAACGAACTAGCGGGGGACCCTACGAGCAGTACTTC.

The J gene is TRBJ1-4, the V gene TRBV6-5, with D possibly TRBD1 on 5 matching bases. V lost 10 bases and J 6 bases, leaving 15 bases between the germline ends. This CDR3 region has 13 residues. Germline assignment: CDR1 MNHEY and CDR2 SVGAGI. In DNA, the CDR3 is TGTGCCACCAGAGACAGTATCGATGAAAAACTGTTTTTT. Translated, it gives CATRDSIDEKLFF.

This rearrangement joins TRBV6-6 to TRBJ1-1; no reliable D call. Trimming took 10 bases from V and 1 from J, leaving 13 bases between them. CDR3 length: 13 residues. Per the germline V gene, CDR1 is MNHNY and CDR2 is SVGAGI (reference sequence). The CDR3 loop reads CAISPPGNTEAFF. CDR3 bases: TGTGCCATCTCACCCCCCGGGAACACTGAAGCTTTCTTT.

The rearrangement links TRBV6-6 to TRBJ1-5; D not certain. The length of the CDR3 is 16 residues. Germline V gene sequence: CDR1 MNHNY, CDR2 SVGAGI (reference sequence). Trimming stripped 2 bases from V and 2 bases from J, with 13 bases between. The DNA for the CDR3 is TGTGCCAGCAGTTACACGGCAGGATACGGCAATCAGCCCCAGCATTTT. Translating it yields CASSYTAGYGNQPQHF.

This clone is a singleton in its sample. The J gene is TRBJ1-5, the V gene TRBV6-6; a possible D gene is TRBD1 (5 bases). Germline V gene lookup returns CDR1 MNHNY and CDR2 SVGAGI (reference sequence). This CDR3 comprises 16 residues. Trimming removed 4 bases at V and 5 bases at J, with 18 bases between. CDR3 nucleotide sequence: TGTGCCAGCAGTTGGTCAAGGGAGGGGCCAGATCAGCCCCAGCATTTT. Its translation is CASSWSREGPDQPQHF.

The chain carries TRBV2 and TRBJ1-2; 10 bases agree with TRBD1. Per the germline V gene, CDR1 is SNHLY and CDR2 is FYNNEI. The CDR3 runs 17 residues. Trimming at V came to 3 bases and at J to 1 base, leaving 8 bases not matched to a gene. CDR3 sequence: CASSERLGTGVNYGYTF. CDR3 in DNA: TGTGCCAGCAGTGAGAGGTTGGGGACAGGGGTTAACTATGGCTACACCTTC.

CDR3 sequence (DNA): TGTGCCAGCAGTCCCGGGACAGGGAAATACGAGCAGTACTTC. Its translation is CASSPGTGKYEQYF. The chain uses TRBV27 and TRBJ2-7; 9 bases match TRBD1. J was trimmed by 4 bases and V by 5 bases; bases with no gene match: 6. The CDR3 has 14 residues. Germline V gene sequence: CDR1 MNHEY, CDR2 SMNVEV (reference sequence).

The CDR3 reads CASSLYYRGDEQYF. In nucleotides, the CDR3 is TGTGCCAGCAGTTTATATTACAGGGGAGACGAGCAGTACTTC. The rearrangement joins TRBV27 to TRBJ2-7, with TRBD1 identical over 7 bases. The V gene's germline CDR1 is MNHEY and CDR2 SMNVEV (reference sequence). After removal of 1 base from V and 5 bases from J, the junction contained 5 bases not matched to a gene. This CDR3 has 14 residues.